This TCR beta chain is drawn from a study of blood T cell repertoires in COVID-19. How the authors handled the data: Reference gene primer amplification in the assay estimated nucleated cell counts. Assay: immunoSEQ multiplex PCR; the TCRdb copy retains only in-frame clones and omits some. V and J calls and clone size are those listed in that table; D and trimming were worked out from the DNA. The sample records fewer than 85,000 clones, around two thirds being singletons. CDR3 length: 14 amino acids. Trimming stripped 3 bases from V and 11 bases from J, with 20 bases between. In germline, CDR1 is MNHNS, CDR2 SASEGT.

The sequence derives from a human donor with acute or convalescent COVID-19. The donor label of this sample is uncertain. The V and J genes are TRBV6-1 and TRBJ2-7; D is possibly TRBD2 (5 bases). Sequenced: peripheral blood. CDR3 bases: TGTGCCAGCAGTGATGGGTCTTCGGGAACTACTAAGTACGTC. Amino acid sequence: CASSDGSSGTTKYV.